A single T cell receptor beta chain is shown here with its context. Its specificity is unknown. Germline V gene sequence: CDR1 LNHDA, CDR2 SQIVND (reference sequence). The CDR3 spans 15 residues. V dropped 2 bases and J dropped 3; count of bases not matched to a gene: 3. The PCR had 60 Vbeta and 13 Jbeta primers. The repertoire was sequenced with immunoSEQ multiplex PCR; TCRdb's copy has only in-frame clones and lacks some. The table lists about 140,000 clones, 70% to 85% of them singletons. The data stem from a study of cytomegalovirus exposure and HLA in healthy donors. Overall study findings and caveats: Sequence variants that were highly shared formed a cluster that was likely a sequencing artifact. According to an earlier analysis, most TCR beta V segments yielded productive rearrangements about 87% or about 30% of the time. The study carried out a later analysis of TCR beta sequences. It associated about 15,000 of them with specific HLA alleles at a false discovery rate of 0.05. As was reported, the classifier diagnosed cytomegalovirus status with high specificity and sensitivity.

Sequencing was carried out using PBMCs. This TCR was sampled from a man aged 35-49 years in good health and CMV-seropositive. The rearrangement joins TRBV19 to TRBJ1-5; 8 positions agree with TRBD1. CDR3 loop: CASSINRGTNQPQHF. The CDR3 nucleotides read TGTGCCAGTAGTATAAACAGGGGGACCAATCAGCCCCAGCATTTT.